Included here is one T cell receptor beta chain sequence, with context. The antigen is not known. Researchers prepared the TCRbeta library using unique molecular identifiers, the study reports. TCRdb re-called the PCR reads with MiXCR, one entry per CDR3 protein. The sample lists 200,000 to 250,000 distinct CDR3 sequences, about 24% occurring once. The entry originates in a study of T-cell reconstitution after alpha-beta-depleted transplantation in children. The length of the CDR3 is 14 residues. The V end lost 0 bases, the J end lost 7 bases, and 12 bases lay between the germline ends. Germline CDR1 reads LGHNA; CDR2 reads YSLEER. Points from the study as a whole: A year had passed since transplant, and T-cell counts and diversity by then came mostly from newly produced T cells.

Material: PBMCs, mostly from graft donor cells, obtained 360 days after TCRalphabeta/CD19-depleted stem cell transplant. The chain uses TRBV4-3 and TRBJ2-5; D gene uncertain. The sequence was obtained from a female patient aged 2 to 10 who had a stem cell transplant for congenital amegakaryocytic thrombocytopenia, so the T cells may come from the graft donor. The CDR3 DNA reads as TGCGCCAGCAGCCAAGAGGAACGGGTGGGGACCCAGTACTTC. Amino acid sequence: CASSQEERVGTQYF.